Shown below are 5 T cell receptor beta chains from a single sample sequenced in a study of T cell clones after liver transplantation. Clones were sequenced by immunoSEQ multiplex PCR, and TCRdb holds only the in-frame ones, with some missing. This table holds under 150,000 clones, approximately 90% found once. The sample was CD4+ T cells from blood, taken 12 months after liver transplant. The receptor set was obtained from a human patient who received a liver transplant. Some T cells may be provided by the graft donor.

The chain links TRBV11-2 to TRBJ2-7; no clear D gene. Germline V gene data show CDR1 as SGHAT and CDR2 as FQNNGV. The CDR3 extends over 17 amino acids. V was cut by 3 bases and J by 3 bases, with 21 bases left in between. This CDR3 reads CASSFPDGFPPIYEQYF. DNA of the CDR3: TGTGCCAGCAGCTTTCCGGATGGATTTCCTCCCATCTACGAGCAGTACTTC.

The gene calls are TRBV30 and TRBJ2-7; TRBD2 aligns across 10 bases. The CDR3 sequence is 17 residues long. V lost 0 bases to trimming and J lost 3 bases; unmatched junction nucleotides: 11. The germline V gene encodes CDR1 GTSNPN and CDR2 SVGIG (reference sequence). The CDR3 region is CAWSVRLAGVGVYEQYF. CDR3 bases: TGTGCCTGGAGTGTACGGCTAGCGGGAGTAGGAGTCTACGAGCAGTACTTC.

The CDR3 DNA reads as TGTGCCAGCAGCCCACAGGGTATCGGTGAGCAGTTCTTC. Its protein product is CASSPQGIGEQFF. This chain connects TRBV9 to TRBJ2-1, with D tentatively TRBD1 (6 bases). Germline values: CDR1 SGDLS, CDR2 YYNGEE. The CDR3 has 13 residues. V lost 4 bases and J 9 bases, leaving 14 bases between the germline ends. Looking up the rest from reference TRBV9 and TRBJ2-1 gives the full variable domain: DSGVTQTPKHLITATGQRVTLRCSPRSGDLSVYWYQQSLDQGLQFLIQYYNGEERAKGNILERFSAQQFPDLHSELNLSSLELGDSALYFCASSPQGIGEQFFGPGTRLTVL.

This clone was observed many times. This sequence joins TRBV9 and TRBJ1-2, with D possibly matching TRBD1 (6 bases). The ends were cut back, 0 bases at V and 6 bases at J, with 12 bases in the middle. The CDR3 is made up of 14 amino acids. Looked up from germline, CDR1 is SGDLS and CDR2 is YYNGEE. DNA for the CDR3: TGTGCCAGCAGCGTAGCTGCCCAGGGGCATGGCTACACCTTC. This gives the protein CASSVAAQGHGYTF. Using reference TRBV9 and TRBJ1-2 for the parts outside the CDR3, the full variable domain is DSGVTQTPKHLITATGQRVTLRCSPRSGDLSVYWYQQSLDQGLQFLIQYYNGEERAKGNILERFSAQQFPDLHSELNLSSLELGDSALYFCASSVAAQGHGYTFGSGTRLTVV.

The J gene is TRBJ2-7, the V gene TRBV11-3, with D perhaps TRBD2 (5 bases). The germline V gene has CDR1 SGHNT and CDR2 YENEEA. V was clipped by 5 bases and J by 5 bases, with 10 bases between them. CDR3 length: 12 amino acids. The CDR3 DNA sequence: TGTGCCAGCAGCCTCGAGGGCCACGAGCAGTACTTC. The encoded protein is CASSLEGHEQYF.